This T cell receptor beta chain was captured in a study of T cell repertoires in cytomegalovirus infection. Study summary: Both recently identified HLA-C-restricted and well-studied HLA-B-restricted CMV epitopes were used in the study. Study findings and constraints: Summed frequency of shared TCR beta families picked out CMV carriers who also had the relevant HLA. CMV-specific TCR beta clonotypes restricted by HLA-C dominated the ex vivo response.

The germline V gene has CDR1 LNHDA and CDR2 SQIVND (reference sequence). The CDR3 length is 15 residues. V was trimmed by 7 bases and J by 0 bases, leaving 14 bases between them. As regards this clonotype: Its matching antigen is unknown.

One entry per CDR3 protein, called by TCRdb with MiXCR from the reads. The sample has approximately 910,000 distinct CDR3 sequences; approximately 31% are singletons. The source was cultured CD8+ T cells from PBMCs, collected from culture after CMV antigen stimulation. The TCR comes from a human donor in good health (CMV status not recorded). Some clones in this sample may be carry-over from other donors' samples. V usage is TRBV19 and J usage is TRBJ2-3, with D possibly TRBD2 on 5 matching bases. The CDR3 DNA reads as TGTGCCAGTACCCCGGGGTTCACTAGCACAGATACGCAGTATTTT. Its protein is CASTPGFTSTDTQYF.